The 13 T cell receptor beta chains below were found in one sample sequenced in a study of T cell responses to AZD1222 COVID-19 vaccine. Sequencing used immunoSEQ multiplex PCR; TCRdb keeps in-frame clones, though not all of them. The sample yields more than 100,000 clones, 90% seen once. The sample here was peripheral blood, taken on day 0 of AZD1222 vaccination. Receptor source: an adult in good health.

This clone was recorded at least ten times. The chain carries TRBV2 and TRBJ2-3; D possibly matches TRBD1 or TRBD2 (5 bases each). Deletions cut 1 base from V and 1 base from J, with 15 bases between. This CDR3 spans 17 amino acids. Germline values: CDR1 SNHLY, CDR2 FYNNEI. The CDR3 DNA is TGTGCCAGCAGTGAAGTTCCACAGGACTCTCGCACAGATACGCAGTATTTT. This translates into CASSEVPQDSRTDTQYF.

This clone has just one count. The V call is TRBV10-3, the J call TRBJ2-5, with D uncertain. The V gene's germline CDR1 is ENHRY and CDR2 SYGVKD. The CDR3 has 15 residues. Trimming removed 0 bases from V and 1 base from J, with 9 bases in between. The CDR3 DNA sequence: TGTGCCATCAGTGAGTCGGGCGTTCCCCAAGAGACCCAGTACTTC. This translates into CAISESGVPQETQYF.

A single count supports this clone. The chain combines TRBV4-3 with TRBJ2-3, with TRBD1 matching 9 bases. CDR3 length: 17 amino acids. V lost 0 bases to trimming and J lost 1 base; unmatched junction nucleotides: 5. The germline V gene has CDR1 LGHNA and CDR2 YSLEER. The CDR3 here is CASSQEGTGRGTDTQYF. The CDR3 DNA sequence: TGCGCCAGCAGCCAAGAAGGGACAGGGAGGGGCACAGATACGCAGTATTTT.

The chain links TRBV5-4 to TRBJ2-1, with 10 bases that match TRBD2. After removal of 4 bases from V and 1 base from J, the junction contained 2 bases not matched to a gene. Germline assignment: CDR1 SGHNT and CDR2 YYREEE (reference sequence). This CDR3 has 15 residues. The CDR3 nucleotides are TGTGCCAGCAGCCGGACTAGCGGTTCCTACAATGAGCAGTTCTTC. As protein: CASSRTSGSYNEQFF. The full variable domain, completed using reference TRBV5-4 and TRBJ2-1, is ETGVTQSPTHLIKTRGQQVTLRCSSQSGHNTVSWYQQALGQGPQFIFQYYREEENGRGNFPPRFSGLQFPNYSSELNVNALELDDSALYLCASSRTSGSYNEQFFGPGTRLTVL.

The chain carries TRBV14 and TRBJ2-5, with 7 bases lining up with TRBD1. The CDR3 runs to 15 residues. CDR1 and CDR2 (germline): SGHDN, FVKESK. The trim removed 7 bases at V and 3 bases at J, leaving 11 bases unmatched. CDR3 sequence reads: CASNVAGTAKETQYF. CDR3 nucleotides: TGTGCCAGCAACGTAGCCGGGACAGCTAAAGAGACCCAGTACTTC.

This chain links TRBV6-2 or TRBV6-3 with TRBJ2-1; D may be TRBD2 (6 bases). V was shortened by 2 bases and J by 3 bases, with 11 bases between the two germline ends. The germline V gene encodes CDR1 MNHEY and CDR2 SVGEGT. This CDR3 has 15 residues. CDR3: CASSYAEEGYNEQFF. CDR3 in DNA: TGTGCCAGCAGTTACGCGGAGGAGGGCTACAATGAGCAGTTCTTC.

The rearrangement joins TRBV7-9 to TRBJ1-1; a weak D match, TRBD1 (5 bases). CDR1 and CDR2 from the germline V gene are SEHNR and FQNEAQ (reference sequence). Trimming removed 1 base from V and 0 bases from J, with 6 bases in between. This CDR3 comprises 14 residues. CDR3 nucleotide sequence: TGTGCCAGCAGCTTAGAAGGGGTGAACACTGAAGCTTTCTTT. Protein sequence: CASSLEGVNTEAFF.

V and J are TRBV7-2 and TRBJ2-1, with TRBD2 matching over 9 bases. The CDR3 runs to 16 residues. Losses at the gene ends were 5 bases for V and 4 bases for J; bases not matched to a gene: 9. Germline CDR1 SGHTA, CDR2 FQGNSA. The CDR3 spells CASSLGLARGYNEQFF. DNA for the CDR3: TGTGCCAGCAGCCTGGGACTAGCCCGGGGGTACAATGAGCAGTTCTTC. The whole variable domain, remainder taken from reference TRBV7-2 and TRBJ2-1, is GAGVSQSPSNKVTEKGKDVELRCDPISGHTALYWYRQSLGQGLEFLIYFQGNSAPDKSGLPSDRFSAERTGGSVSTLTIQRTQQEDSAVYLCASSLGLARGYNEQFFGPGTRLTVL.

The chain has TRBV6-5 and TRBJ1-2; D not certain. The ends were cut back, 6 bases at V and 4 bases at J, with 12 bases in the middle. Per the germline V gene, CDR1 is MNHEY and CDR2 is SVGAGI. The CDR3 sequence is 13 residues long. The DNA of the CDR3 is TGTGCCAGCAGCCCCGTCGGCAGCTATGGCTACACCTTC. Translated: CASSPVGSYGYTF.

The chain combines TRBV19 with TRBJ1-1; the match to TRBD1 covers 10 bases. Germline CDR1 and CDR2: LNHDA and SQIVND (reference sequence). The V gene end was trimmed by 7 bases and the J gene end by 6 bases; junction bases not matched to a gene: 11. The CDR3 spans 15 residues. CDR3 coding DNA: TGTGCCAGTAACTTGGGACAGGGGTTTAACGCTGAAGCTTTCTTT. Residues: CASNLGQGFNAEAFF.

This clone was observed a single time. This sequence joins TRBV19 and TRBJ1-1; 7 nucleotides align to TRBD1. CDR1 and CDR2 from the germline V gene are LNHDA and SQIVND (reference sequence). The CDR3 sequence is 12 residues long. The ends lost 3 bases at V and 10 bases at J; junction bases unmatched: 5. The CDR3 sequence is CASSIGGGPAFF. Written as DNA, the CDR3 is TGTGCCAGTAGTATCGGAGGGGGCCCAGCTTTCTTT.

J is TRBJ1-5 and V is TRBV28; possible D gene TRBD1, 6 bases. From germline, CDR1 is MDHEN and CDR2 SYDVKM. The CDR3 spans 16 residues. The germline V and J ends were trimmed by 5 bases and 3 bases, with 17 bases remaining between them. CDR3 loop: CASSLRGARVNQPQHF. CDR3 DNA sequence: TGTGCCAGCAGTCTGAGGGGGGCGCGGGTCAATCAGCCCCAGCATTTT.

The gene calls are TRBV6-5 and TRBJ2-1; TRBD1 agrees at 7 bases. Per the germline V gene, CDR1 is MNHEY and CDR2 is SVGAGI. The junction had 3 bases not matched to a gene; V was cut back by 8 bases and J by 2 bases. The CDR3 consists of 13 residues. Here the CDR3 DNA reads TGTGCCAGCGAGGGGGCCACCTACAATGAGCAGTTCTTC. Its translation: CASEGATYNEQFF.